The 11 T cell receptor beta chains below come from one sample, sequenced in a study of CD8 T cells in ankylosing spondylitis. Whole-study results and caveats: A TCR beta motif made of fewer than ten highly homologous variants seemed typical of ankylosing spondylitis blood.

TCRdb processed the 5' RACE reads anew with MiXCR; each CDR3 protein has one entry. Seen here are about 540,000 distinct CDR3 sequences, over 9.5% observed once, and the top ten hold around 7%. No antigen has been identified for these receptors. The sequenced material came from blood, either unsorted or a sorted T cell fraction (not recorded which). Source of these receptors: a male donor with ankylosing spondylitis.

In its sample, this clonotype was seen a few times. The CDR3 loop is CATEDRIQETQYF. The CDR3 coding sequence is TGTGCCACCGAAGACCGGATACAAGAGACCCAGTACTTC. The chain uses TRBV18 and TRBJ2-5, with D uncertain. Trimming left V 10 bases short and J 2 bases short, with 14 bases between. The germline V gene encodes CDR1 KGHSH and CDR2 LQKENI. The CDR3 is made up of 13 amino acids. Together with reference TRBV18 and TRBJ2-5, the CDR3 gives the full variable domain: NAGVMQNPRHLVRRRGQEARLRCSPMKGHSHVYWYRQLPEEGLKFMVYLQKENIIDESGMPKERFSAEFPKEGPSILRIQQVVRGDSAAYFCATEDRIQETQYFGPGTRLLVL.

The genes are TRBV5-1 and TRBJ1-2; 7 nucleotides align to TRBD1. V shed 2 bases, J shed 2 bases, and the junction held 6 bases outside the gene matches. The CDR3 loop spans 15 amino acids. CDR1 and CDR2 (germline): SGHRS, YFSETQ. The CDR3 sequence: CASSFGQAQNYGYTF. CDR3 nucleotides: TGCGCCAGCAGCTTCGGACAGGCCCAGAACTATGGCTACACCTTC.

This clonotype has only a few counts. The rearrangement uses TRBV5-1 and TRBJ2-5, with 9 nucleotides matching TRBD2. After removal of 4 bases from V and 5 bases from J, the junction contained 15 bases not matched to a gene. Germline CDR1 and CDR2: SGHRS and YFSETQ. The CDR3 is 17 residues long. DNA of the CDR3: TGCGCCAGCAGCCCAGGGGTAGCGGGAGTTTCCGGCGAGACCCAGTACTTC. Encoded protein: CASSPGVAGVSGETQYF.

The CDR3 DNA sequence: TGCGCCAGCAGCTTGACGGGCCACGAGCAGTACTTC. Protein product: CASSLTGHEQYF. The V call is TRBV5-1, the J call TRBJ2-7; no clear D gene. V was clipped by 1 base and J by 5 bases, with 7 bases between them. The CDR3 loop spans 12 amino acids. Germline CDR1 is SGHRS and CDR2 is YFSETQ.

The table lists this clonotype with a few counts. The rearrangement joins TRBV15 to TRBJ2-5; 9 bases agree with TRBD1. In germline, CDR1 is LNHNV, CDR2 YYDKDF (reference sequence). V gave up 3 bases and J gave up 2 bases; unmatched junction bases: 4. The CDR3 extends over 15 amino acids. CDR3 sequence: CATSSPGQGQETQYF. For the CDR3, the DNA is TGTGCCACCAGCAGTCCGGGACAGGGACAAGAGACCCAGTACTTC.

The J gene is TRBJ2-7, the V gene TRBV6-1; a weak D match, TRBD2 (6 bases). The CDR3 is made up of 15 amino acids. The germline CDR1 and CDR2 sequences are MNHNS and SASEGT. The germline V and J ends were trimmed by 6 bases and 0 bases, with 15 bases remaining between them. The CDR3 nucleotides read TGTGCCAGCAGACTGGGACTTGAGAGCTCCTACGAGCAGTACTTC. Amino acid sequence: CASRLGLESSYEQYF.

This clonotype was counted at least ten times. The gene calls are TRBV7-8 and TRBJ2-7; 8 bases align to TRBD1. The trim removed 2 bases at V and 1 base at J, leaving 4 bases unmatched. The CDR3 extends over 15 amino acids. Germline V CDR1 and CDR2: SGHVS, FQNEAQ. The CDR3 spells CASSLRQGASYEQYV. CDR3 coding DNA: TGTGCCAGCAGCTTAAGGCAGGGGGCTTCCTACGAGCAGTACGTC.

The rearrangement links TRBV7-9 to TRBJ1-2; a weak D match, TRBD1 (6 bases). CDR3 length: 16 amino acids. Germline V gene lookup returns CDR1 SEHNR and CDR2 FQNEAQ (reference sequence). With 5 bases removed from V and 2 bases from J, the gap between germline ends came to 18 bases. CDR3 region: CASSIADSHINYGYTF. Written as DNA, the CDR3 is TGTGCCAGCAGCATCGCGGACAGCCACATCAACTATGGCTACACCTTC.

There are many counts of this clonotype. This sequence joins TRBV10-3 and TRBJ2-3; D is uncertain. The CDR3 extends over 14 amino acids. V lost 2 bases, J lost 2 bases, and 8 bases lay in between. Per the germline V gene, CDR1 is ENHRY and CDR2 is SYGVKD. CDR3 protein: CAISEAESTDTQYF. CDR3 coding DNA: TGTGCCATCAGTGAGGCAGAATCCACAGATACGCAGTATTTT.

The gene calls are TRBV12-3 or TRBV12-4 and TRBJ2-1, with TRBD1 as a possible D gene (6 bases). The ends were cut back, 6 bases at V and 4 bases at J, with 16 bases in the middle. This CDR3 is 15 amino acids long. This CDR3 reads CASRPQGIPYNEQFF. The DNA of the CDR3 is TGTGCCAGCAGACCCCAGGGGATTCCTTACAATGAGCAGTTCTTC.

This clonotype was detected only a few times. This sequence joins TRBV25-1 and TRBJ2-1, with D possibly matching TRBD2 (5 bases). The length of the CDR3 is 16 residues. Trimming shortened V by 1 base and J by 7 bases, and 17 bases separated the two germline ends. Germline V gene data show CDR1 as MGHDK and CDR2 as SYGVNS. The CDR3 sequence is CASSELGRPSGNEQFF. CDR3 DNA: TGTGCCAGCAGTGAATTGGGGAGACCATCGGGGAATGAGCAGTTCTTC. The entire variable domain, with the rest obtained from reference TRBV25-1 and TRBJ2-1, is as follows: EADIYQTPRYLVIGTGKKITLECSQTMGHDKMYWYQQDPGMELHLIHYSYGVNSTEKGDLSSESTVSRIRTEHFPLTLESARPSHTSQYLCASSELGRPSGNEQFFGPGTRLTVL.